The clone carrying this T cell receptor (beta chain) occurred many times. Regarding time point: pre-sensitization, week 0. Treatment of the sample: therapeutic diphenylcyclopropenone sensitization with weekly scalp DPC. Each CDR3 protein is one row after TCRdb ran MiXCR on the RACE reads. The table has about 380,000 distinct CDR3 sequences, approximately 5.1% seen once. This entry is derived from a study of human T cells and chemical hapten exposure. Per germline, CDR1 SGHRS and CDR2 YFSETQ. V dropped 4 bases and J dropped 1 base, with 14 bases sitting between them. This CDR3 contains 15 residues. This clonotype was obtained from a woman aged 45-59 years with alopecia areata. Some clones in this sample may be carry-over from other donors' samples. The rearrangement uses TRBV5-1 and TRBJ1-1; the D gene is possibly TRBD1 (5 bases). Sequenced here: whole blood, sampled in connection with sensitization to the hapten diphenylcyclopropenone (DPC). The CDR3 sequence: CASSPQRDWNTEAFF. The CDR3 DNA reads as TGCGCCAGCAGCCCCCAGCGGGACTGGAACACTGAAGCTTTCTTT.